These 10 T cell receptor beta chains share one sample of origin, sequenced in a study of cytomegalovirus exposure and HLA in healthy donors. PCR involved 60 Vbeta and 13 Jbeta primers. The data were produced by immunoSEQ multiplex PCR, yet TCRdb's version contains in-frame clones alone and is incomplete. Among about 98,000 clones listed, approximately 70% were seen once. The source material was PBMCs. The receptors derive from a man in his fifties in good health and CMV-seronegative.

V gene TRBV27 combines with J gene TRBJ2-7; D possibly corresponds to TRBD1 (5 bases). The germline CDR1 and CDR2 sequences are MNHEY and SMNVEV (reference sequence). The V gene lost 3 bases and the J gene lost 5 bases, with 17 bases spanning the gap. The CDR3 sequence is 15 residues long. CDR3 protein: CASSLGQGEANEQYF. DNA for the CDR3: TGTGCCAGCAGTTTGGGTCAGGGCGAGGCGAACGAGCAGTACTTC.

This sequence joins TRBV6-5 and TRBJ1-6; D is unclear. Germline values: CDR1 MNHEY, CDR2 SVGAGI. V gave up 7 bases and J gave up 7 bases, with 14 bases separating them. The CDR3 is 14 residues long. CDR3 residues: CASKVGGSNSPLHF. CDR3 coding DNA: TGTGCCAGCAAAGTTGGAGGGTCCAATTCACCCCTCCACTTT.

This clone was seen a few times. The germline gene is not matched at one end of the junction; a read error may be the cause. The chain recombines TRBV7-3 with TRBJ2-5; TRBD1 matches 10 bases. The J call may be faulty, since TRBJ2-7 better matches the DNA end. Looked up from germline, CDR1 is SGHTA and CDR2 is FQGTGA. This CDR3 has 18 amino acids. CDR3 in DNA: TGTGCCAGCAGCCTAACCCGACTGACAGGGGGCGATGGCTACGAGCAGTACTTC. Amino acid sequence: CASSLTRLTGGDGYEQYF.

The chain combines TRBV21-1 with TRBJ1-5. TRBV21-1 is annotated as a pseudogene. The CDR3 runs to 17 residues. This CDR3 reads CASSKDEAQLRNQPQHF. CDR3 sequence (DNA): TGTGCCAGCAGCAAAGACGAGGCCCAGCTACGGAATCAGCCCCAGCATTTT.

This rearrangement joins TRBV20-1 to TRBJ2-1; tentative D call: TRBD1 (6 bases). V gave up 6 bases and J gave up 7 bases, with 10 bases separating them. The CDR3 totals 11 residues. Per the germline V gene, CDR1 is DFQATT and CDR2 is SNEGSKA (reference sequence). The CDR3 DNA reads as TGCAGTGCGGAAACAGGGAATGAGCAGTTCTTC. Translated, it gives CSAETGNEQFF.

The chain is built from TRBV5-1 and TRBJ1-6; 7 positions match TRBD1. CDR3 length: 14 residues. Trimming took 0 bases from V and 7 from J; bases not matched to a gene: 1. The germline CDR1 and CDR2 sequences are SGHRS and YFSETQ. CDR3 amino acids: CASSLGQGNSPLHF. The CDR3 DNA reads TGCGCCAGCAGCTTGGGACAGGGAAATTCACCCCTCCACTTT.

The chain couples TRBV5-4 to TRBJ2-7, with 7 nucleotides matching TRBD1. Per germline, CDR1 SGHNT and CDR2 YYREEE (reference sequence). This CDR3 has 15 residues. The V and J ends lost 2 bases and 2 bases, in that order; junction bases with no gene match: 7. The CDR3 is CASSFEQGPPYEQYF. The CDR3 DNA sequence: TGTGCCAGCAGCTTTGAACAGGGGCCGCCCTACGAGCAGTACTTC. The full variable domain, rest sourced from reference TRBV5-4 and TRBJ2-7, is ETGVTQSPTHLIKTRGQQVTLRCSSQSGHNTVSWYQQALGQGPQFIFQYYREEENGRGNFPPRFSGLQFPNYSSELNVNALELDDSALYLCASSFEQGPPYEQYFGPGTRLTVT.

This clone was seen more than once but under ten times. In DNA form, the CDR3 reads TGTGCCACCAGCAGAGATCAGGAAGCGGAGTATGAGCAGTACTTC. As protein: CATSRDQEAEYEQYF. The rearrangement links TRBV15 to TRBJ2-7, with D perhaps TRBD2 (5 bases). The germline V gene encodes CDR1 LNHNV and CDR2 YYDKDF (reference sequence). V was cut by 0 bases and J by 7 bases, with 16 bases left in between. The CDR3 sequence is 15 residues long.

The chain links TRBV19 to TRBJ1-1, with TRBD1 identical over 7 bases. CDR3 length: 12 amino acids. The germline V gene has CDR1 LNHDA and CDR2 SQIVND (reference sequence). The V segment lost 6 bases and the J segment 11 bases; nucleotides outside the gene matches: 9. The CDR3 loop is CASSLGGSDAFF. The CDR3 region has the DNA TGTGCCAGTAGCCTAGGGGGCTCCGACGCTTTCTTT. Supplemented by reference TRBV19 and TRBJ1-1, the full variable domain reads DGGITQSPKYLFRKEGQNVTLSCEQNLNHDAMYWYRQDPGQGLRLIYYSQIVNDFQKGDIAEGYSVSREKKESFPLTVTSAQKNPTAFYLCASSLGGSDAFFGQGTRLTVV.

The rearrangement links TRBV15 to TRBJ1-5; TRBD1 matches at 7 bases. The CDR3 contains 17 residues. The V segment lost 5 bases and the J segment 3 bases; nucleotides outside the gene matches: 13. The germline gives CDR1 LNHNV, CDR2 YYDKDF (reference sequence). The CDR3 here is CATSGSNRGAVNQPQHF. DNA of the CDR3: TGTGCCACCAGCGGATCAAACAGGGGAGCGGTCAATCAGCCCCAGCATTTT.